Below, 5 T cell receptor beta chains from the same sample are listed, as sequenced in a study of control samples from healthy donors and cancer patients. The repertoire was sequenced with immunoSEQ multiplex PCR; TCRdb's copy has only in-frame clones and lacks some. Of 40,000 to 55,000 clones in the sample, around 87% are singletons; the top ten hold roughly 10%. Sequencing was done on a sample of PBMCs. These receptors all stem from a woman aged 55-70 years with lung cancer.

The chain joins TRBV24-1 to TRBJ2-7; TRBD1 matches at 9 bases. Germline values: CDR1 KGHDR, CDR2 SFDVKD. The CDR3 runs to 13 residues. V gave up 4 bases and J gave up 10 bases; unmatched junction bases: 7. The CDR3 region has the DNA TGTGCCACCAGTGACTCCGCGGACAGGGGACAGTACTTC. This translates into CATSDSADRGQYF.

The chain recombines TRBV14 with TRBJ2-7; D gene unclear. V lost 1 base and J 6 bases, leaving 7 bases between the germline ends. This CDR3 comprises 12 residues. Per the germline V gene, CDR1 is SGHDN and CDR2 is FVKESK. The CDR3 loop reads CASSQGLLEQYF. The CDR3 bases are TGTGCCAGCAGCCAAGGGCTCCTCGAGCAGTACTTC.

The chain couples TRBV4-1 to TRBJ2-5; the D gene is possibly TRBD2 (6 bases). The V gene lost 1 base and the J gene lost 7 bases, with 10 bases spanning the gap. Germline V gives CDR1 MGHRA, CDR2 YSYEKL. CDR3 size: 13 residues. The CDR3 region has the DNA TGCGCCAGCAGCCAAGGTCCGGAGGGGACCCAGTACTTC. As protein: CASSQGPEGTQYF.

The chain carries TRBV7-9 and TRBJ1-3; the match to TRBD1 covers 7 bases. The CDR3 has 14 residues. V trimming: 5 bases; J trimming: 3 bases; junction bases outside the gene matches: 4. Germline loops: CDR1 SEHNR, CDR2 FQNEAQ (reference sequence). The CDR3 coding sequence is TGTGCCAGCAGCCGGACAGGAATTGGAAACACCATATATTTT. This encodes CASSRTGIGNTIYF.

This clone was detected once. The V gene is TRBV3-1 (or the pseudogene TRBV3-2), the J gene TRBJ2-2; D possibly corresponds to TRBD2 (6 bases). V lost 4 bases, J lost 6 bases, and 15 bases lay in between. The CDR3 has 15 amino acids. Germline loops: CDR1 LGHDT, CDR2 YNNKEL (reference sequence). The CDR3 here is CASSPLGGIAGELFF. CDR3 bases: TGTGCCAGCAGCCCACTCGGAGGGATTGCCGGGGAGCTGTTTTTT.